This TCR beta chain was sequenced in a study of blood T cell repertoires in COVID-19. Data came from immunoSEQ multiplex PCR; TCRdb stores just in-frame clones and leaves some out. This sample has about 150,000 clones, with approximately 86% found just once. Enrolled during active infection, Seattle patients were then followed longitudinally. V dropped 0 bases and J dropped 0 bases, with 11 bases sitting between them. The CDR3 has 16 residues. Germline V gene sequence: CDR1 SGHRS, CDR2 YFSETQ. Sequencing input: peripheral blood. This rearrangement joins TRBV5-1 to TRBJ2-3; D not certain. This clonotype was sampled from a man older than 75 with COVID-19, enrolled during active disease. The CDR3 DNA follows: TGCGCCAGCAGCTTGGACGACACCACTAGCACAGATACGCAGTATTTT. Translation: CASSLDDTTSTDTQYF.